This T cell receptor beta chain was documented in a study of blood T cells in healthy people across ages. Notes on the study in general: The study found TCR beta diversity correlated strongly with naive T cell percentage. Versus aged donors, long-lived donors had higher diversity and more naive CD4+ cells.

Primed by a sample-barcoded 5' primer and a J-beta primer mix, a second PCR proceeded for 7 to 11 cycles. A tag from a template-switch adaptor with 12 random nucleotides marked each cDNA molecule. A single record per CDR3 protein comes from TCRdb applying MiXCR to the 5' RACE reads. The sample carries over 700,000 distinct CDR3 sequences, around half recorded once. Of note for this clonotype: Its specificity is not known.

V shed 6 bases and J 3 bases; nucleotides not matched to a gene: 8. This CDR3 has 15 residues. The clonotype was recovered from an older man in good health. The chain has TRBV12-3 or TRBV12-4 and TRBJ1-5; 7 bases line up with TRBD1. The specimen sequenced was blood. The CDR3 region has the DNA TGTGCCAGCAGCGCCTCCGGGACAGTCAATCAGCCCCAGCATTTT. Its protein product is CASSASGTVNQPQHF.